Following are 28 T cell receptor beta chains from one sample sequenced in a study of blood T cells in healthy people across ages. The second PCR ran about 6 to 12 cycles with a sample-barcoded 5' primer and J-beta primers. One entry per CDR3 protein, called by TCRdb with MiXCR from the 5' RACE reads. This sample yields about 930,000 distinct CDR3 sequences, of which 25% to 35% are seen a single time; 10% belongs to the top ten. These data were likewise used in another study, on T cells of mothers and their children.

Material: blood. All receptors come from a woman in her thirties or forties in good health.

This clonotype was detected ten times or more. The chain couples TRBV7-3 to TRBJ2-7; TRBD2 aligns across 12 bases. J was trimmed by 3 bases and V by 4 bases; bases with no gene match: 4. The CDR3 spans 15 residues. Germline loops: CDR1 SGHTA, CDR2 FQGTGA. The CDR3 sequence is CASSSPTSGGYEQYF. For the CDR3, the DNA is TGTGCCAGCAGCTCCCCGACTAGCGGGGGCTACGAGCAGTACTTC.

There are many counts of this clonotype. The chain links TRBV7-2 to TRBJ2-7, with D unresolved. The CDR3 has 13 amino acids. Trimming removed 10 bases at V and 7 bases at J, with 20 bases between. Germline CDR1 and CDR2: SGHTA and FQGNSA. This CDR3 is CATSPDPTREQYF. CDR3 in DNA: TGTGCCACCTCCCCCGACCCTACTCGGGAGCAGTACTTC.

In the case of this clonotype: One end of the junction varies from germline; a read error may be responsible. This rearrangement joins TRBV29-1 to TRBJ2-7; no clear D gene. CDR1 SQVTM and CDR2 ANQGSEA come from the germline V gene. This CDR3 contains 13 residues. The DNA for the CDR3 is TGCAGCGTTGAAGAGTTCGGCTCCTACGTGCAGTACTTC. Its protein product is CSVEEFGSYVQYF.

V gene TRBV4-3 combines with J gene TRBJ1-2, with TRBD1 as a possible D gene (5 bases). The germline CDR1 and CDR2 sequences are LGHNA and YSLEER. CDR3 size: 15 residues. V lost 4 bases to trimming and J lost 4 bases, with 16 bases between them. CDR3 bases: TGCGCCAGCAGCCTAACAGGAAACGAAAGCTATGGCTACACCTTC. Residues: CASSLTGNESYGYTF.

The rearrangement uses TRBV19 and TRBJ2-6; D possibly uses TRBD1 or TRBD2 (5 bases each). CDR3 length: 17 amino acids. V gave up 6 bases and J gave up 2 bases, with 17 bases separating them. CDR1 and CDR2 from the germline V gene are LNHDA and SQIVND (reference sequence). CDR3 bases: TGTGCCAGTAGAACCCGGGACCCCGTACCTGGGGCCAACGTCCTGACTTTC. This sequence encodes CASRTRDPVPGANVLTF.

This clonotype was picked up a small number of times. This chain connects TRBV7-2 to TRBJ2-1, with 7 bases that match TRBD2. The germline gives CDR1 SGHTA, CDR2 FQGNSA. The trim removed 0 bases at V and 4 bases at J, leaving 6 bases unmatched. The length of the CDR3 is 16 residues. The CDR3 DNA is TGTGCCAGCAGCTTAGCCCTGCCAGCGGGGTACAATGAGCAGTTCTTC. Protein sequence: CASSLALPAGYNEQFF.

The V call is TRBV20-1, the J call TRBJ2-7; 8 bases map to TRBD2. CDR3 length: 13 residues. The trim removed 2 bases at V and 7 bases at J, leaving 7 bases unmatched. Germline loops: CDR1 DFQATT, CDR2 SNEGSKA (reference sequence). DNA for the CDR3: TGCAGTGCTAGAAGCGGGGGAAGCGGTGAGCAGTACTTC. Translated, it gives CSARSGGSGEQYF.

Comments on this clonotype: An end of the junction differs from the germline gene, which may be a read error. The genes are TRBV6-5 and TRBJ2-1; 8 nucleotides line up with TRBD2. Per the germline V gene, CDR1 is MNHEY and CDR2 is SVGAGI. This CDR3 region has 15 residues. The CDR3: CASTRSGGSHNEQFF. The CDR3 coding sequence is TGTGCCAGCACCCGAAGCGGGGGCTCCCACAATGAGCAGTTCTTC.

This clonotype was counted between two and nine times. The chain carries TRBV12-3 or TRBV12-4 and TRBJ1-2; D remains ambiguous. CDR3 length: 13 residues. V lost 4 bases to trimming and J lost 3 bases, with 9 bases between them. The CDR3 DNA sequence: TGTGCCAGCAGTTCGGCAGATCACTATGGCTACACCTTC. As protein: CASSSADHYGYTF.

V usage is TRBV20-1 and J usage is TRBJ1-1, with D hard to call. V lost 0 bases, J lost 5 bases, and 7 bases lay in between. Germline V gene data show CDR1 as DFQATT and CDR2 as SNEGSKA (reference sequence). This CDR3 spans 12 amino acids. The CDR3 sequence is CSARETVTEAFF. CDR3 DNA sequence: TGCAGTGCTAGAGAAACAGTGACTGAAGCTTTCTTT.

This rearrangement joins TRBV12-3 or TRBV12-4 to TRBJ1-1; tentative D call: TRBD1 (5 bases). This CDR3 is built from 11 residues. V was pared by 2 bases and J by 8 bases, with 6 bases between. CDR3 amino acids: CASSLYREAFF. The CDR3 DNA reads as TGTGCCAGCAGTTTATACAGGGAAGCTTTCTTT.

In its sample, this clonotype was seen a few times. The gene calls are TRBV27 and TRBJ1-4; 7 positions agree with TRBD1. The germline V gene has CDR1 MNHEY and CDR2 SMNVEV (reference sequence). V lost 7 bases, J lost 8 bases, and 10 bases stayed unmatched. The CDR3 is 14 amino acids. The CDR3 here is CASKLLQGGEKLFF. The CDR3 DNA sequence: TGTGCCAGCAAGTTGTTGCAGGGGGGAGAAAAACTGTTTTTT. The complete variable domain, with remaining parts taken from reference TRBV27 and TRBJ1-4, reads EAQVTQNPRYLITVTGKKLTVTCSQNMNHEYMSWYRQDPGLGLRQIYYSMNVEVTDKGDVPEGYKVSRKEKRNFPLILESPSPNQTSLYFCASKLLQGGEKLFFGSGTQLSVL.

The rearrangement links TRBV12-3 or TRBV12-4 to TRBJ2-4; 9 bases match TRBD2. The CDR3 has 14 amino acids. After removal of 5 bases from V and 9 bases from J, the junction contained 8 bases not matched to a gene. CDR3 sequence: CASSERGEGGIQYF. The CDR3 nucleotides read TGTGCCAGCAGTGAGCGGGGGGAAGGGGGCATTCAGTACTTC.

CDR3 amino acids: CASKLGGRDGYTF. Written as DNA, the CDR3 is TGTGCCAGCAAGTTGGGGGGGCGGGATGGCTACACCTTC. V gene TRBV2 combines with J gene TRBJ1-2; maybe TRBD1 (6 bases). Germline CDR1 and CDR2: SNHLY and FYNNEI. With 7 bases removed from V and 6 bases from J, the gap between germline ends came to 15 bases. There are 13 residues in the CDR3.

V usage is TRBV7-2 and J usage is TRBJ2-7, with TRBD2 matching 16 bases. Germline values: CDR1 SGHTA, CDR2 FQGNSA. V shed 4 bases and J 4 bases; nucleotides not matched to a gene: 10. The CDR3 length is 18 residues. Here the CDR3 reads CASSSSGLAGGPGYEQYF. The CDR3 bases are TGTGCCAGCAGCTCCTCGGGACTAGCGGGGGGGCCGGGGTACGAGCAGTACTTC.

This clonotype was recorded a few times. The chain carries TRBV29-1 and TRBJ1-2; the match to TRBD1 covers 7 bases. CDR3 length equals 15 residues. The V gene end was trimmed by 6 bases and the J gene end by 2 bases; junction bases not matched to a gene: 12. Germline V gives CDR1 SQVTM, CDR2 ANQGSEA. The CDR3 nucleotides read TGCAGCGTCGTAATAGGGACAGCCTACAACTATGGCTACACCTTC. This sequence encodes CSVVIGTAYNYGYTF.

There are many counts of this clonotype. V is TRBV27 and J is TRBJ2-7, with a possible D match to TRBD1 (5 bases). Germline-derived CDR1 and CDR2 are MNHEY and SMNVEV (reference sequence). V was shortened by 2 bases and J by 2 bases, with 10 bases between the two germline ends. The CDR3 loop spans 14 amino acids. CDR3 bases: TGTGCCAGCAGTTTAGGAGACAGCGCCTACGAGCAGTACTTC. Translating gives CASSLGDSAYEQYF.

The chain has TRBV28 and TRBJ1-1; D is unresolved. The CDR3 covers 14 residues. The germline V gene has CDR1 MDHEN and CDR2 SYDVKM. Trimming took 11 bases from V and 5 from J, leaving 21 bases between them. CDR3 protein: CASLRVRVETEAFF. The CDR3 nucleotides read TGTGCCTCCCTCCGGGTTAGGGTTGAGACTGAAGCTTTCTTT.

The gene calls are TRBV18 and TRBJ1-1, with a possible D match to TRBD1 (6 bases). The CDR3 covers 16 residues. Germline CDR1 is KGHSH and CDR2 is LQKENI. V was trimmed by 0 bases and J by 2 bases, leaving 13 bases between them. The CDR3 here is CASSPPNSRGNTEAFF. Here the CDR3 DNA reads TGTGCCAGCTCACCACCAAATTCCAGGGGAAACACTGAAGCTTTCTTT.

Many counts were recorded for this clonotype. The rearrangement joins TRBV10-3 to TRBJ2-7; 8 bases match TRBD1. Trimming removed 5 bases from V and 2 bases from J; junction bases left unmatched: 8. This CDR3 comprises 15 residues. Looked up from germline, CDR1 is ENHRY and CDR2 is SYGVKD. This CDR3 is CAISPGQADAYEQYF. Written as DNA, the CDR3 is TGTGCCATCAGTCCGGGACAGGCTGATGCCTACGAGCAGTACTTC.

Many counts were recorded for this clonotype. The chain employs TRBV5-1 and TRBJ2-3; D is unresolved. Trimming took 0 bases from V and 5 from J, leaving 7 bases between them. Germline CDR1 and CDR2: SGHRS and YFSETQ. This CDR3 region has 13 residues. The CDR3 sequence: CASSLDDRDTQYF. The DNA of the CDR3 is TGCGCCAGCAGCTTGGATGATAGAGATACGCAGTATTTT.

V usage is TRBV28 and J usage is TRBJ1-1, with a weak D call TRBD1 (6 bases). V was cut by 2 bases and J by 8 bases, with 15 bases left in between. This CDR3 contains 14 residues. The germline gives CDR1 MDHEN, CDR2 SYDVKM. CDR3 residues: CASSLQDLGQEAFF. CDR3 DNA: TGTGCCAGCAGTTTACAAGATCTCGGACAGGAAGCTTTCTTT. Combining the CDR3 with reference TRBV28 and TRBJ1-1 gives the whole variable domain DVKVTQSSRYLVKRTGEKVFLECVQDMDHENMFWYRQDPGLGLRLIYFSYDVKMKEKGDIPEGYSVSREKKERFSLILESASTNQTSMYLCASSLQDLGQEAFFGQGTRLTVV.

This chain connects TRBV27 to TRBJ2-1, with 10 nucleotides matching TRBD2. The end of the DNA aligns better with TRBJ2-7, so the J call may be wrong. This CDR3 contains 18 residues. Germline CDR1 reads MNHEY; CDR2 reads SMNVEV (reference sequence). CDR3 sequence (DNA): TGTGCCAGCAGTTTGGCCCCGGGACTAGCGCTCTCCTACAATGAGCAGTACTTC. It is translated as CASSLAPGLALSYNEQYF.

This clonotype was seen at least ten times. The chain employs TRBV7-2 and TRBJ2-1; D remains unclear. The CDR3 has 13 residues. V lost 4 bases, J lost 8 bases, and 12 bases lay in between. Per germline, CDR1 SGHTA and CDR2 FQGNSA. The CDR3 region is CASSSYLGYEQFF. In DNA form, the CDR3 reads TGTGCCAGCAGCTCTTATCTCGGGTATGAGCAGTTCTTC.

J is TRBJ2-7 and V is TRBV28; 10 positions match TRBD1. Germline loops: CDR1 MDHEN, CDR2 SYDVKM. V lost 6 bases and J lost 6; bases outside the gene matches: 5. The CDR3 length is 13 residues. As DNA, the CDR3 is TGTGCCAGCAGAAGACAGGGGGCCCCCGAGCAGTACTTC. Its protein product is CASRRQGAPEQYF.

The V and J genes are TRBV5-1 and TRBJ2-3, with 8 bases identical to TRBD1. This CDR3 contains 16 residues. V dropped 4 bases and J dropped 4; count of bases not matched to a gene: 11. From germline, CDR1 is SGHRS and CDR2 YFSETQ. CDR3 residues: CASSHRSDRVPDTQYF. DNA of the CDR3: TGCGCCAGCAGCCACCGCTCGGACAGGGTCCCAGATACGCAGTATTTT.

This chain connects TRBV10-3 to TRBJ1-2; D unclear. Trimming shortened V by 0 bases and J by 5 bases, and 10 bases separated the two germline ends. Germline values: CDR1 ENHRY, CDR2 SYGVKD. The CDR3 has 14 amino acids. CDR3 nucleotide sequence: TGTGCCATCAGTGAGTCGAGTCAGGCTTATGGCTACACCTTC. Translated, it gives CAISESSQAYGYTF.

The J gene is TRBJ2-1, the V gene TRBV10-3; 11 nucleotides match TRBD2. Trimming cost V 7 bases and J 6 bases; bases outside gene matches: 14. CDR1 ENHRY and CDR2 SYGVKD come from the germline V gene. The CDR3 runs 17 residues. The CDR3 sequence is CAINPTIAGGSGNEQFF. The CDR3 DNA is TGTGCCATCAACCCTACTATAGCGGGGGGGTCAGGCAATGAGCAGTTCTTC.